One TCR beta chain is described in this entry. Its antigen is not identified. CD45RO negativity and positive selection for CCR7 defined naive CD8 cells, a population that excluded terminally differentiated effector memory CD45RA+ cells. Genomic DNA from each subset was divided evenly over several immunoSEQ plates. Study processing details: Owing to the provision of junction-only sequences devoid of quality scores by immunoSEQ, filtering differed. Sequencing was performed with immunoSEQ multiplex PCR; in TCRdb, only in-frame clones are kept and a portion is missing. V, J and clone size reflect that table, while D and trimming were determined from the DNA. The table includes approximately 1.9 million clones, about 94% detected once. This specimen comes from a study of shared clonotypes between healthy human individuals. Per the germline V gene, CDR1 is SEHNR and CDR2 is FQNEAQ (reference sequence). CDR3 length equals 19 residues. V was trimmed by 5 bases and J by 2 bases, leaving 27 bases between them.

Study observations and caveats: Shared clonotypes: 4.5% to 5% naive CD4, 3.5% to 4% naive CD8, 2.3% memory CD4, about 0.41% memory CD8. Generation probability values for non-shared clonotypes were lower than those for clonotypes shared by all four donors.

The chain is built from TRBV7-9 and TRBJ2-5, with TRBD1 as a possible D gene (5 bases). Sequencing input: naive CD8+ T cells from PBMCs. This TCR was recovered from a man younger than 35 in good health. Some clones in this sample may be carry-over from other donors' samples. The CDR3 is CASSHPAKGLFSPQETQYF. CDR3 coding DNA: TGTGCCAGCAGCCACCCGGCCAAGGGGTTGTTTTCCCCGCAAGAGACCCAGTACTTC.